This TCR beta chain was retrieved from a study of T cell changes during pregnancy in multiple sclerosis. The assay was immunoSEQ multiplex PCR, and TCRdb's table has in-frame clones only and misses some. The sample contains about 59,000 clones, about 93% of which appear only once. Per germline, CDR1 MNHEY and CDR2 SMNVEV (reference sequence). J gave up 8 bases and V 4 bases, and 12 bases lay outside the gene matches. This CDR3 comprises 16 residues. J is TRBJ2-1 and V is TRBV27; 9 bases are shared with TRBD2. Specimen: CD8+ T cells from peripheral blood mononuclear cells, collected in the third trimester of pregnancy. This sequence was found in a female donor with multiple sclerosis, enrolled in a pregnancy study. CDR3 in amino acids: CASSSSLSGSRYEQFF. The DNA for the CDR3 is TGTGCCAGCAGTTCGAGCCTTAGCGGGAGTAGATATGAGCAGTTCTTC.